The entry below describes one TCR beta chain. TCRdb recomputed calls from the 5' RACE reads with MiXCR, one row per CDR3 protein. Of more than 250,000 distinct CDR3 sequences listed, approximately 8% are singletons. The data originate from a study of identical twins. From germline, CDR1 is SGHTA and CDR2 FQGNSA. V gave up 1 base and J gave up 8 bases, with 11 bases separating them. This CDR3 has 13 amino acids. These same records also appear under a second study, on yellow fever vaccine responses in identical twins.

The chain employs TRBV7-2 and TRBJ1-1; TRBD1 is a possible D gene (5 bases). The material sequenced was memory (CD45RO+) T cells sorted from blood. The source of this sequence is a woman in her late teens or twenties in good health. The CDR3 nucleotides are TGTGCCAGCAGCTTAGTACCGGGACGGGAAGCTTTCTTT. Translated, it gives CASSLVPGREAFF.